This TCR beta chain was recovered during a study of neurological immune-mediated disorders. MiXCR was run by TCRdb on the 5' RACE reads, yielding one entry per CDR3 protein. The sample gives about 120,000 distinct CDR3 sequences, roughly 3.2% of which show up once; 1% to 1.5% is in the top ten. Unsorted libraries were prepared from 2 million PBMCs held at -80 C. In this sample, this clonotype turned up many times. The CDR3 has 13 amino acids. Germline V lookup: CDR1 SQVTM, CDR2 ANQGSEA. J gave up 12 bases and V 6 bases, and 14 bases lay outside the gene matches. The source of this sequence is a woman under 40 with multiple sclerosis. The sequenced material came from PBMCs. The chain joins TRBV29-1 to TRBJ2-7, with 10 bases fitting TRBD2. The CDR3 nucleotides are TGCAGCGTCCAGCTAACAGGACTAGCGGATACGTACTTC. It translates to CSVQLTGLADTYF.